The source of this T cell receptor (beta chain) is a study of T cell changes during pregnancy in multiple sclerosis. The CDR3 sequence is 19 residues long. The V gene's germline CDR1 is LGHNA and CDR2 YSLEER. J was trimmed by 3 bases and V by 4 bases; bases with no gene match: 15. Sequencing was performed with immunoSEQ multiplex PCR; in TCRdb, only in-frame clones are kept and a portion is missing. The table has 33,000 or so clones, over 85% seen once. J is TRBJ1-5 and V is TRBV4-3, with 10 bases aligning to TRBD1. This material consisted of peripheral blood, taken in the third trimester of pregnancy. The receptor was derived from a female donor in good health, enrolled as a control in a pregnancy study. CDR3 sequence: CASSPARTGGSIINQPQHF. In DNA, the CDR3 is TGCGCCAGCAGCCCGGCCCGGACAGGGGGGTCCATTATCAATCAGCCCCAGCATTTT.